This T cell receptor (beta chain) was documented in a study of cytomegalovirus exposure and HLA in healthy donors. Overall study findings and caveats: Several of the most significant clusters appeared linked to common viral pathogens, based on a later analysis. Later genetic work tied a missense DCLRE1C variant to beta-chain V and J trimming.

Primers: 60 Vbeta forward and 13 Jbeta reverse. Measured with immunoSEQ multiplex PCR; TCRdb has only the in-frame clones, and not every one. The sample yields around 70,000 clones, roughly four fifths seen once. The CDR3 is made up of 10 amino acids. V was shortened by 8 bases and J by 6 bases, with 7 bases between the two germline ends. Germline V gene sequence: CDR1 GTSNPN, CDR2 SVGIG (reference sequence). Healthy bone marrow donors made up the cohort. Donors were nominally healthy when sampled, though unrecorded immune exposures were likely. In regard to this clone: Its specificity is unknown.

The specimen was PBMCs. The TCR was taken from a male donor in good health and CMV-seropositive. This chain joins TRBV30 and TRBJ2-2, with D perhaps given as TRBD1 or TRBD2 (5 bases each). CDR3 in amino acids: CAGTSGELFF. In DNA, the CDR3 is TGTGCCGGGACCTCCGGGGAGCTGTTTTTT.